A single sample is the source of the 5 T cell receptor beta chains below, sequenced in a study of graft-versus-host responses after intestinal transplantation. TCRdb's copy holds only in-frame clones and misses some; the assay was immunoSEQ multiplex PCR. The sample holds about 39,000 clones; 90% to 95% are singletons and the top ten take less than 0.25%. Antigen specificity for these receptors is unknown. Sequenced material: unstimulated CD8+ T cells sorted from spleen or lymph node cells, taken before transplant. The receptors were sampled from a human donor who was the organ donor for an intestinal transplant.

The chain links TRBV5-1 to TRBJ2-4; 9 nucleotides line up with TRBD2. V trimming: 4 bases; J trimming: 2 bases; junction bases outside the gene matches: 7. CDR3 length: 16 amino acids. Germline lookup yields CDR1 SGHRS and CDR2 YFSETQ. CDR3 DNA: TGCGCCAGCAGCGAATTGGCGGGGGGGTCCAAAAACATTCAGTACTTC. Amino acids: CASSELAGGSKNIQYF.

The V call is TRBV6-1, the J call TRBJ2-7, with 8 bases lining up with TRBD1. CDR3 length: 15 residues. The J segment lost 6 bases and the V segment lost 5 bases, leaving 12 bases of the junction unmatched. CDR1 is MNHNS, CDR2 SASEGT, per germline. The CDR3 DNA sequence: TGTGCCAGCAGTCTTAGCGATGGACAGGGCGGCGAGCAGTACTTC. This codes for CASSLSDGQGGEQYF.

The V gene is TRBV2, the J gene TRBJ1-1, with 7 bases lining up with TRBD1. The V gene end was trimmed by 6 bases and the J gene end by 6 bases; junction bases not matched to a gene: 28. Germline V gene lookup returns CDR1 SNHLY and CDR2 FYNNEI. The CDR3 loop spans 20 amino acids. CDR3 coding DNA: TGTGCCAGCAGGAGAGGACGATGGGAGGGGGCGCGTCGATTGAGGCCTGAAGCTTTCTTT. It yields the protein CASRRGRWEGARRLRPEAFF.

The chain employs TRBV29-1 and TRBJ1-1; D is undetermined. Germline lookup yields CDR1 SQVTM and CDR2 ANQGSEA. The CDR3 loop spans 13 amino acids. With 1 base removed from V and 6 bases from J, the gap between germline ends came to 12 bases. CDR3 region: CSVEVAGPAEAFF. CDR3 DNA sequence: TGCAGCGTTGAAGTCGCAGGACCGGCTGAAGCTTTCTTT.

The chain uses TRBV5-6 and TRBJ2-5; D gene unclear. V lost 1 base and J lost 5, with 3 bases in between. Per germline, CDR1 SGHDT and CDR2 YYEEEE. The CDR3 extends over 11 amino acids. In DNA form, the CDR3 reads TGTGCCAGCAGCTTGTACGAGACCCAGTACTTC. It encodes CASSLYETQYF.